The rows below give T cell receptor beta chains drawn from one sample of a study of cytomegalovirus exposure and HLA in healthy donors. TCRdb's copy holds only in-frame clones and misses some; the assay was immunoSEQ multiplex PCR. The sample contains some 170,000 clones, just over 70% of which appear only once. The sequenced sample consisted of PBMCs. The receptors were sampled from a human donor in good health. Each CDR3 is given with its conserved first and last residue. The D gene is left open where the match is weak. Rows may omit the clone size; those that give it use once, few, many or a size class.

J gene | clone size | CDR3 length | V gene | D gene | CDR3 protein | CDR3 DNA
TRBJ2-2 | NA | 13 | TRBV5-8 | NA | CASSQRWAGELFF | TGTGCCAGCAGTCAGAGGTGGGCCGGGGAGCTGTTTTTT
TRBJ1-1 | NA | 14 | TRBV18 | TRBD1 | CASSPRTGGTEAFF | TGTGCCAGCTCACCCCGGACAGGTGGGACTGAAGCTTTCTTT
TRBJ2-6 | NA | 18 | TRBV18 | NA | CASSPQASLVGWANVLTF | TGTGCCAGCTCACCACAGGCCAGTCTCGTCGGGTGGGCCAACGTCCTGACTTTC
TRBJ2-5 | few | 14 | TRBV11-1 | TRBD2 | CASSLKPSGETQYF | TGTGCCAGCAGCTTAAAACCTAGCGGGGAGACCCAGTACTTC
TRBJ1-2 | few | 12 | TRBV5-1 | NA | CASSLEGYGYTF | TGCGCCAGCAGCCTTGAGGGTTACGGCTACACCTTC
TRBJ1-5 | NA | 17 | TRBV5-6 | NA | CASSRGGNQGRDQPQHF | TGTGCCAGCAGCCGGGGGGGGAACCAGGGCAGGGATCAGCCCCAGCATTTT
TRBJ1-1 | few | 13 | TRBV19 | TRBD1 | CATLPTGGTEAFF | TGTGCCACCCTCCCGACAGGGGGCACTGAAGCTTTCTTT
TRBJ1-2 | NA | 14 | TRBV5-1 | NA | CASSTGQLDYGYTF | TGCGCCAGCAGCACTGGACAGCTCGACTATGGCTACACCTTC
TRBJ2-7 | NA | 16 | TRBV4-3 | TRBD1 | CASSQDPRDSAYEQYF | TGCGCCAGCAGCCAAGATCCTCGGGACAGCGCCTACGAGCAGTACTTC
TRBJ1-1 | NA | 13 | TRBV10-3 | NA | CAILGSGDTEAFF | TGTGCCATCCTTGGGTCCGGGGACACTGAAGCTTTCTTT
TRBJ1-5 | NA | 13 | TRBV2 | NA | CASSVGRHQPQHF | TGTGCCAGCAGCGTCGGGAGACATCAGCCCCAGCATTTT
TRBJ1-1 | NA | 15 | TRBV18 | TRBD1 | CASSSHTGGDTEAFF | TGTGCCAGCTCATCACATACAGGGGGAGACACTGAAGCTTTCTTT
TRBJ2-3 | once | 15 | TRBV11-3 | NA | CASSLEGGSADTQYF | TGTGCCAGCAGCTTAGAGGGGGGATCGGCAGATACGCAGTATTTT
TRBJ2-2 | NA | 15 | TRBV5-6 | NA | CASSNETGGPGELFF | TGTGCCAGCAGCAATGAGACAGGTGGGCCCGGGGAGCTGTTTTTT
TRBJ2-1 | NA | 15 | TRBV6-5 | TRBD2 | CASRRTSGGYNEQFF | TGTGCCAGCAGACGGACTAGCGGGGGTTACAATGAGCAGTTCTTC
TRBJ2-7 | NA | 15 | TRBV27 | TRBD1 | CASKRNRGLTYEQYF | TGTGCCAGCAAGAGAAACAGGGGTTTGACCTACGAGCAGTACTTC
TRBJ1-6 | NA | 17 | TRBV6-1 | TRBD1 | CASSAQTGGEINSPLHF | TGTGCCAGCAGTGCCCAGACAGGGGGCGAAATTAATTCACCCCTCCACTTT
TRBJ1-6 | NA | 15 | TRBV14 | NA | CASSQGLEGNSPLHF | TGTGCCAGCAGCCAAGGACTTGAGGGTAATTCACCCCTCCACTTT
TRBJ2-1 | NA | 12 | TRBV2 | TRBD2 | CATGAGRDEQFF | TGTGCCACAGGAGCGGGGAGGGATGAGCAGTTCTTC
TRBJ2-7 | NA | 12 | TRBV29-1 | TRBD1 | CSVLGDSYEQYF | TGCAGCGTTTTAGGGGACAGTTACGAGCAGTACTTC
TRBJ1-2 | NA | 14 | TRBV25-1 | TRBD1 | CASSDRGRTYGYTF | TGTGCCAGCAGTGACAGGGGGCGGACCTATGGCTACACCTTC
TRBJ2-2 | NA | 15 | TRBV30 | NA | CAWSPGQSNTGELFF | TGTGCCTGGAGCCCCGGACAGTCGAACACCGGGGAGCTGTTTTTT
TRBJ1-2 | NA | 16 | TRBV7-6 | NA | CASSPDRNLGVGGYTF | TGTGCCAGCAGCCCAGATAGGAACCTGGGAGTGGGAGGCTACACCTTC
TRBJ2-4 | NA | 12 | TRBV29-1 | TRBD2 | CSVTIAGNIQYF | TGCAGCGTTACTATAGCGGGGAACATTCAGTACTTC
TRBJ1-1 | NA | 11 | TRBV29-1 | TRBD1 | CSADRGTEAFF | TGCAGCGCTGACAGGGGAACTGAAGCTTTCTTT